Listed here are 8 T cell receptor beta chains from one sample, sequenced in a study of blood T cell repertoires in COVID-19. The data were produced by immunoSEQ multiplex PCR, yet TCRdb's version contains in-frame clones alone and is incomplete. The sample consists of roughly 250,000 clones, about 86% of them appearing once. Sequenced input: peripheral blood. The source of these receptors is a man between 35 and 55 years old with active or convalescent COVID-19.

CDR3 DNA: TGCGCCAGCAGCCTCGACAGGGGTGGAGGACAAGAGACCCAGTACTTC. Amino acids: CASSLDRGGGQETQYF. The V call is TRBV5-1, the J call TRBJ2-5; 8 bases line up with TRBD1. The J segment lost 2 bases and the V segment lost 4 bases, leaving 10 bases of the junction unmatched. CDR1 and CDR2 from the germline V gene are SGHRS and YFSETQ. The CDR3 runs to 16 residues. Variable domain in full (rest from reference TRBV5-1 and TRBJ2-5): KAGVTQTPRYLIKTRGQQVTLSCSPISGHRSVSWYQQTPGQGLQFLFEYFSETQRNKGNFPGRFSGRQFSNSRSEMNVSTLELGDSALYLCASSLDRGGGQETQYFGPGTRLLVL.

For this clone: The junction departs from germline at one end; a sequencing error may be responsible. This chain connects TRBV7-7 to TRBJ2-2, with 11 bases aligning to TRBD2. CDR1 is SSHAT, CDR2 FNYEAQ, per germline (reference sequence). This CDR3 has 16 residues. The CDR3 DNA is TGTGCTAGCAGCAGGCTAGCGGGGGGCGGCACCGGGGAGCTGTTTTTT. Translation: CASSRLAGGGTGELFF.

The chain carries TRBV12-5 and TRBJ2-2; a weak D match, TRBD2 (5 bases). The CDR3 spans 15 residues. Germline lookup yields CDR1 LGHNT and CDR2 FRNRAP. V was cut by 7 bases and J by 4 bases, with 16 bases left in between. The CDR3 reads CASDPGVGFTGELFF. CDR3 nucleotide sequence: TGTGCTAGTGATCCCGGGGTGGGGTTCACCGGGGAGCTGTTTTTT.

The count of this clone is one. The chain has TRBV7-9 and TRBJ1-1; TRBD1 agrees at 10 bases. V lost 4 bases and J lost 5; bases outside the gene matches: 4. Germline assignment: CDR1 SEHNR and CDR2 FQNEAQ (reference sequence). The CDR3 spans 14 residues. CDR3 nucleotide sequence: TGTGCCAGCAGCTCGGGACAGGGGTGGACTGAAGCTTTCTTT. Its protein is CASSSGQGWTEAFF.

Here the CDR3 reads CASRGQGEDSGGYTF. As DNA, the CDR3 is TGTGCCAGCAGGGGACAGGGGGAGGATTCGGGTGGCTACACCTTC. The chain carries TRBV6-5 and TRBJ1-2; 11 nucleotides align to TRBD1. J gave up 7 bases and V 6 bases, and 10 bases lay outside the gene matches. The CDR3 contains 15 residues. CDR1 is MNHEY and CDR2 is SVGAGI in the germline V gene.

The chain carries TRBV3-1 (or the pseudogene TRBV3-2) and TRBJ1-1; D ambiguous. Germline assignment: CDR1 LGHDT and CDR2 YNNKEL (reference sequence). This CDR3 comprises 14 residues. Between the trimmed V and J ends, which lost 1 base and 5 bases, there was a span of 11 bases. Here the CDR3 DNA reads TGTGCCAGCAGCCAAGTACTCTCCGGGACTGAAGCTTTCTTT. Amino acids: CASSQVLSGTEAFF.

The chain joins TRBV4-2 to TRBJ1-2, with 7 bases identical to TRBD1. The CDR3 is 12 residues long. Per the germline V gene, CDR1 is LGHNA and CDR2 is YNFKEQ. Trimming cost V 0 bases and J 11 bases; bases outside gene matches: 3. The CDR3 loop is CASSQDPGGYTF. CDR3 DNA sequence: TGTGCCAGCAGCCAAGACCCAGGGGGGTACACCTTC.

This clone appeared once. The J gene is TRBJ1-6, the V gene TRBV18, with D possibly TRBD1 on 6 matching bases. Trimming shortened V by 2 bases and J by 8 bases, and 10 bases separated the two germline ends. CDR1 and CDR2 (germline): KGHSH, LQKENI. The CDR3 runs to 14 residues. The CDR3 sequence: CASSPGGRDSPLHF. CDR3 nucleotides: TGTGCCAGCTCACCAGGGGGCCGGGATTCACCCCTCCACTTT.